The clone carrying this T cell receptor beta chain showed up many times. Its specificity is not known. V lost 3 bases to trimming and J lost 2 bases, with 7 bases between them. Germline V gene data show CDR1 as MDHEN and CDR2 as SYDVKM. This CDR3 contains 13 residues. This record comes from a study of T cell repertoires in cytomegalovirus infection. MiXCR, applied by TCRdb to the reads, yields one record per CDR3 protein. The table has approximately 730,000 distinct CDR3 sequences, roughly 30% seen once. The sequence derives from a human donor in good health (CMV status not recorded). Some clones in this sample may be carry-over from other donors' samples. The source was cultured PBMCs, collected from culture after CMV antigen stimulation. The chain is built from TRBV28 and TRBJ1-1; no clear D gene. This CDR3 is CASSFRRNTEAFF. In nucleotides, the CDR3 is TGTGCCAGCAGTTTCAGGCGAAACACTGAAGCTTTCTTT.